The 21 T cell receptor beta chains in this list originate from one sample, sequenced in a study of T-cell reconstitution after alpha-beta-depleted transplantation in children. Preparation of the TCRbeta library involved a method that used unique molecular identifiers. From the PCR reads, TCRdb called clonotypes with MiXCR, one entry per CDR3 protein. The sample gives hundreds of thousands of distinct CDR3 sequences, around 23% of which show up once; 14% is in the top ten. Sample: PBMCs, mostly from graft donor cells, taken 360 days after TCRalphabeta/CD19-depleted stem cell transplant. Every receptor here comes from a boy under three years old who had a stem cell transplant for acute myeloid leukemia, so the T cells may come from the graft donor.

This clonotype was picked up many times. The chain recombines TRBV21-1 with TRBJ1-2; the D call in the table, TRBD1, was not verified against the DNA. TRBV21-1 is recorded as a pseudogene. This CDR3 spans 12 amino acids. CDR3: CASSTRGGGYTF. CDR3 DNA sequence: TGTGCCAGCAGCACGAGGGGGGGAGGCTACACCTTC.

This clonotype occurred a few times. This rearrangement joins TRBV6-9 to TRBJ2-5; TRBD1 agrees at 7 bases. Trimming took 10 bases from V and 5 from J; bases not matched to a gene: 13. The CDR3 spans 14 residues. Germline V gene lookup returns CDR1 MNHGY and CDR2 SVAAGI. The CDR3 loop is CATICGQGVETQYF. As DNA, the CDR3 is TGTGCCACGATTTGCGGTCAGGGGGTGGAGACCCAGTACTTC.

The CDR3 sequence is CASSEREVATTNEKLFF. In DNA form, the CDR3 reads TGTGCCAGCAGCGAAAGAGAGGTGGCGACAACTAATGAAAAACTGTTTTTT. The V call is TRBV9, the J call TRBJ1-4; the D is unclear. CDR3 length: 17 amino acids. Germline V CDR1 and CDR2: SGDLS, YYNGEE. V was cut by 3 bases and J by 0 bases, with 15 bases left in between.

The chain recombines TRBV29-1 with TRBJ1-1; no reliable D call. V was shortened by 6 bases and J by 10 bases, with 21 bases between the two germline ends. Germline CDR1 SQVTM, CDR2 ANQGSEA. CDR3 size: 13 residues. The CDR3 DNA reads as TGCAGCGTCGATTACTCCTTCTCGCTTATAGCTTTCTTT. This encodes CSVDYSFSLIAFF. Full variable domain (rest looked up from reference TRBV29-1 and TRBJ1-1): SAVISQKPSRDICQRGTSLTIQCQVDSQVTMMFWYRQQPGQSLTLIATANQGSEATYESGFVIDKFPISRPNLTFSTLTVSNMSPEDSSIYLCSVDYSFSLIAFFGQGTRLTVV.

The CDR3, as DNA: TGCGCCAGCAGCTCAAATGGGTTAGGGAGCCAAGAGACCCAGTACTTC. It translates to CASSSNGLGSQETQYF. This rearrangement joins TRBV5-1 to TRBJ2-5; D possibly corresponds to TRBD2 (5 bases). The CDR3 extends over 16 amino acids. In germline, CDR1 is SGHRS, CDR2 YFSETQ. V gave up 3 bases and J gave up 1 base, with 16 bases separating them.

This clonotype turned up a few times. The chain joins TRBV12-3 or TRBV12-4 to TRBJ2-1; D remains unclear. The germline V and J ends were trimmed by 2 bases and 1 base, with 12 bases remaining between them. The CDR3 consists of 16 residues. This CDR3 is CASSLFGGWSYNEQFF. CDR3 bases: TGTGCCAGCAGTTTATTTGGCGGTTGGTCCTACAATGAGCAGTTCTTC.

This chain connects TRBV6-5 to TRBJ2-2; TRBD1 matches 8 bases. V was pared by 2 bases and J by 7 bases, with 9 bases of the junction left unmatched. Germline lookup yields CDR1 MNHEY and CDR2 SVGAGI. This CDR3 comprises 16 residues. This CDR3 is CASSYPSPGGGGELFF. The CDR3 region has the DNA TGTGCCAGCAGTTACCCCTCTCCAGGGGGCGGCGGGGAGCTGTTTTTT.

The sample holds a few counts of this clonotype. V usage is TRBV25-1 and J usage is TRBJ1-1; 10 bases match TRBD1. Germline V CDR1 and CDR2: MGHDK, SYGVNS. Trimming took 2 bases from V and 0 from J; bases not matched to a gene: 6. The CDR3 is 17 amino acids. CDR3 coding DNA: TGTGCCAGCAGTGAAGGGTTGACAGGGGGCTTGAACACTGAAGCTTTCTTT. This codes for CASSEGLTGGLNTEAFF.

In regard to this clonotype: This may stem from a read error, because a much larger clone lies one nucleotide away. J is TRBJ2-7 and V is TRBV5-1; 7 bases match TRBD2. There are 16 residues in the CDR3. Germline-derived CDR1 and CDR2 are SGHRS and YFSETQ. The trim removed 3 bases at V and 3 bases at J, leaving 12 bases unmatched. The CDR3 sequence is CASSWRRESQHYEQYF. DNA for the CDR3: TGCGCCAGCAGCTGGAGGCGGGAGTCCCAACACTACGAGCAGTACTTC.

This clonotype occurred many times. CDR3 in amino acids: CASSYNSNQPQHF. The CDR3 DNA reads as TGTGCCAGCAGCTACAATAGCAATCAGCCCCAGCATTTT. This chain joins TRBV6-5 and TRBJ1-5; D not resolved. The CDR3 contains 13 residues. In germline, CDR1 is MNHEY, CDR2 SVGAGI. V was clipped by 6 bases and J by 0 bases, with 6 bases between them.

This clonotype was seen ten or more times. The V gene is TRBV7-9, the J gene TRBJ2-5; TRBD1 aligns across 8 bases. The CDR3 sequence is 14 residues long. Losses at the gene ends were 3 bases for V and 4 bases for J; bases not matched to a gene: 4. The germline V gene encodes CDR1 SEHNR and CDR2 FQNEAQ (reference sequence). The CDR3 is CASSFTGGRETQYF. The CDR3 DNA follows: TGTGCCAGCAGCTTCACAGGGGGTAGAGAGACCCAGTACTTC.

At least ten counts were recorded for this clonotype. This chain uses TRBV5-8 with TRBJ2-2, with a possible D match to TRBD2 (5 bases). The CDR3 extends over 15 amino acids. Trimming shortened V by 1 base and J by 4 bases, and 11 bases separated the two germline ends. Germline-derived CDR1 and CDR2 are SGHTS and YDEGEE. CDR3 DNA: TGTGCCAGCAGCTTGAAGGGAGTAAGCACCGGGGAGCTGTTTTTT. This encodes CASSLKGVSTGELFF.

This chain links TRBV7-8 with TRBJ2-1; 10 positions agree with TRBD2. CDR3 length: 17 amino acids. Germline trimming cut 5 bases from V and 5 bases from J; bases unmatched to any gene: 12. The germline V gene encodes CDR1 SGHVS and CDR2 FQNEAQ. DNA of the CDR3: TGTGCCAGCAGCCTACCGAGGGCAGCGGGGGGGCACAATGAGCAGTTCTTC. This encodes CASSLPRAAGGHNEQFF.

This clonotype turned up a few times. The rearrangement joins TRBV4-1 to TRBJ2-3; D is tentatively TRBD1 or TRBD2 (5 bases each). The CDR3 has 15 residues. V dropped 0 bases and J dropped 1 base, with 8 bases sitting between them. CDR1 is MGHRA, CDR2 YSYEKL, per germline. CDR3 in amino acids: CASSQDPGRTDTQYF. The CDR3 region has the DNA TGCGCCAGCAGCCAAGATCCGGGACGCACAGATACGCAGTATTTT.

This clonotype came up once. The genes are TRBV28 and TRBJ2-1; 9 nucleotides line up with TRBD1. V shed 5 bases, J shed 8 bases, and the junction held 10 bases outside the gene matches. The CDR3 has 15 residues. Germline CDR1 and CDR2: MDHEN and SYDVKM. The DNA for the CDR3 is TGTGCCAGCAGTCCGCTGACAGGGGGTGAGGATGAGCAGTTCTTC. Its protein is CASSPLTGGEDEQFF.

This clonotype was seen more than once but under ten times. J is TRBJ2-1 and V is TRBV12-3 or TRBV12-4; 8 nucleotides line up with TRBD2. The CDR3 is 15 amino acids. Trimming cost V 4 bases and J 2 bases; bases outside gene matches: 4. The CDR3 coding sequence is TGTGCCAGCAGTTCTTCCGGGAGGGCCTACAATGAGCAGTTCTTC. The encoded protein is CASSSSGRAYNEQFF.

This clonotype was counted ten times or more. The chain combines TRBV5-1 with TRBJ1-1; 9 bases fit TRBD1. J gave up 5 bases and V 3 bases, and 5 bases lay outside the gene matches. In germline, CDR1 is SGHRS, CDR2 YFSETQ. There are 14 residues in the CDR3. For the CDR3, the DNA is TGCGCCAGCAGCTCGGACAGGGGATGGACTGAAGCTTTCTTT. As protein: CASSSDRGWTEAFF.

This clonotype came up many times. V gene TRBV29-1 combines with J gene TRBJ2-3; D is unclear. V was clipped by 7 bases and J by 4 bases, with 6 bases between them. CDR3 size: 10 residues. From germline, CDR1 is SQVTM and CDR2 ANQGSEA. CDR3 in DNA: TGCAGCGCCGAGTCAGATACGCAGTATTTT. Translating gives CSAESDTQYF.

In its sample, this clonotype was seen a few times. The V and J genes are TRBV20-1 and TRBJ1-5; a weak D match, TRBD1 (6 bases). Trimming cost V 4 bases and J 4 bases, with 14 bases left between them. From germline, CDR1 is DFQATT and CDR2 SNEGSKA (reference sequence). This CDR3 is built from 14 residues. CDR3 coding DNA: TGCAGTGCTAAGGGCGGGACAAGGAATCAGCCCCAGCATTTT. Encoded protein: CSAKGGTRNQPQHF.

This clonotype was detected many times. CDR3 sequence reads: CSARDQRGSNEQFF. Written as DNA, the CDR3 is TGCAGTGCTAGAGACCAGCGGGGGAGCAATGAGCAGTTCTTC. The chain combines TRBV20-1 with TRBJ2-1; 8 nucleotides line up with TRBD2. J lost 6 bases, V lost 0 bases, and 4 bases had no gene match. The V gene's germline CDR1 is DFQATT and CDR2 SNEGSKA (reference sequence). This CDR3 is 14 amino acids long.

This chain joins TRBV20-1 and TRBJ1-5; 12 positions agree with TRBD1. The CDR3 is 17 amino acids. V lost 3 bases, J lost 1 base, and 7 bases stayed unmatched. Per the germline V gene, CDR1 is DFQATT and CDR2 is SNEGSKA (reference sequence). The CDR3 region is CSASGTGGNRSNQPQHF. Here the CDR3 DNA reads TGCAGTGCTAGTGGGACAGGGGGCAATAGGAGCAATCAGCCCCAGCATTTT.